This section outlines one TCR beta chain sequence together with its context. The sample comes from a study of blood T cell repertoires in COVID-19. Clones were read by immunoSEQ multiplex PCR, and TCRdb kept only the in-frame ones, dropping some. The table records roughly 160,000 clones, about 85% of them present only once. Sequencing was performed on peripheral blood. The receptor was derived from a man aged 40-50 years with acute or convalescent COVID-19.

CDR3 in DNA: TGTGCCAGCAGCTTAGCGCGACGGAGGGAGACCCAGTACTTC. This codes for CASSLARRRETQYF. The chain recombines TRBV11-2 with TRBJ2-5, with a tentative D call TRBD2 (5 bases). V was pared by 1 base and J by 5 bases, with 11 bases between. The CDR3 has 14 residues. Germline values: CDR1 SGHAT, CDR2 FQNNGV.